Listed below are T cell receptor beta chains from one sample, sequenced in a study of long-term antiretroviral therapy in people with HIV. Assay: immunoSEQ multiplex PCR; the TCRdb copy retains only in-frame clones and omits some. The sample lists some 27,000 clones, approximately 85% occurring once. The sample in question was unsorted PBMCs, obtained 3 years after starting antiretroviral therapy. The receptors stem from a man aged 35 to 55 with HIV. Both conserved end residues are part of each CDR3. The D gene is left open where the match is weak. A row's size may be missing; if present it is once, few, many or a size class.

v_call,j_call,d_call,clone_size,cdr3_aa,cdr3_nt
TRBV10-2,TRBJ1-6,.,.,CASSLLGPRQNSPLHF,TGCGCCAGCAGTCTCCTGGGACCGCGGCAGAATTCACCCCTCCACTTT
TRBV9,TRBJ2-7,.,.,CASSVNPGTNEQYF,TGTGCCAGCAGCGTAAACCCCGGGACAAACGAGCAGTACTTC
TRBV27,TRBJ2-3,.,.,CASSSGLGTDTQYF,TGTGCCAGCAGTTCTGGACTGGGCACAGATACGCAGTATTTT
TRBV11-3,TRBJ2-1,.,.,CASSTRRGGQRYNEQFF,TGTGCCAGCAGCACACGAAGAGGTGGGCAAAGATACAATGAGCAGTTCTTC
TRBV7-9,TRBJ2-7,.,.,CASSLGTSPFYEQYF,TGTGCCAGCAGCTTAGGGACAAGCCCCTTCTACGAGCAGTACTTC
TRBV7-6,TRBJ1-1,.,.,CASSPGGVNTEAFF,TGTGCCAGCAGCCCGGGGGGAGTGAACACTGAAGCTTTCTTT
TRBV5-5,TRBJ2-7,TRBD1,.,CASSFRSGTGAYEQYF,TGTGCCAGCAGCTTCAGATCCGGGACAGGGGCCTACGAGCAGTACTTC
TRBV6-5,TRBJ2-3,.,once,CASSRRLTDTQYF,TGTGCCAGCAGTCGCCGACTAACAGATACGCAGTATTTT
TRBV5-1,TRBJ1-1,TRBD1,once,CASRDGTGATEAFF,TGCGCCAGCAGGGATGGGACAGGGGCGACTGAAGCTTTCTTT
TRBV9,TRBJ1-6,.,.,CASSLGRADSPLHF,TGTGCCAGCAGCCTTGGACGGGCCGATTCACCCCTCCACTTT
TRBV5-5,TRBJ1-4,.,.,CASSFYGEEFF,TGTGCCAGCAGCTTTTACGGCGAAGAGTTTTTT
TRBV27,TRBJ1-1,.,.,CASSLTENTEAFF,TGTGCCAGCAGTTTGACGGAGAACACTGAAGCTTTCTTT
TRBV29-1,TRBJ2-2,.,.,CSALEDGELFF,TGCAGCGCCCTCGAGGACGGGGAGCTGTTTTTT
TRBV9,TRBJ2-7,TRBD1,.,CASSVAGGASYEQYF,TGTGCCAGCAGCGTAGCAGGGGGCGCGTCTTACGAGCAGTACTTC
TRBV11-2,TRBJ2-1,TRBD2,.,CASSLAAGGPRNEQFF,TGTGCCAGCAGCTTAGCAGCGGGAGGGCCTCGGAATGAGCAGTTCTTC
TRBV29-1,TRBJ1-1,TRBD1,.,CSGQEGQITEAFF,TGCAGCGGTCAGGAGGGACAGATAACTGAAGCTTTCTTT
TRBV5-1,TRBJ1-4,.,.,CASTQGGVSEKLFF,TGCGCCAGCACCCAGGGAGGGGTTAGTGAAAAACTGTTTTTT
TRBV27,TRBJ2-3,.,.,CASTRQGGDTQYF,TGTGCCAGCACCCGACAGGGAGGAGATACGCAGTATTTT
TRBV19,TRBJ2-7,TRBD1,once,CASRTTGASYEQYF,TGTGCCAGTAGGACGACAGGGGCATCCTACGAGCAGTACTTC
TRBV29-1,TRBJ2-2,.,.,CSAKFQGDTGELFF,TGCAGCGCCAAATTCCAGGGAGACACCGGGGAGCTGTTTTTT
TRBV5-5,TRBJ2-3,TRBD1,.,CASSLYPGQGRKGTDTQYF,TGTGCCAGCAGCTTGTACCCGGGACAGGGAAGGAAGGGGACAGATACGCAGTATTTT
TRBV6-6,TRBJ2-1,.,.,CAGCEGPPSSYNEQFF,TGTGCCGGCTGCGAGGGGCCTCCAAGCTCCTACAATGAGCAGTTCTTC
TRBV2,TRBJ1-1,.,.,CASSEGPTAFF,TGTGCCAGCAGTGAGGGGCCAACAGCTTTCTTT
TRBV29-1,TRBJ2-7,.,.,CSVEDGEGDPYEQYF,TGCAGCGTTGAAGACGGGGAGGGGGACCCTTACGAGCAGTACTTC
TRBV28,TRBJ1-5,.,.,CASRLSGQPQHF,TGTGCCAGCAGGCTAAGTGGGCAGCCCCAGCATTTT
TRBV30,TRBJ1-5,.,.,CAWSYNSDQPQHF,TGTGCCTGGAGTTATAACAGTGATCAGCCCCAGCATTTT
TRBV5-4,TRBJ2-7,.,few,CASSPPNPYEQYF,TGTGCCAGCAGCCCACCTAATCCCTACGAGCAGTACTTC
TRBV7-9,TRBJ2-5,.,.,CALTAYQETQYF,TGTGCTTTAACAGCATACCAAGAGACCCAGTACTTC
TRBV5-1,TRBJ1-5,.,.,CASSLEPYQPQHF,TGCGCCAGCAGCTTGGAACCCTATCAGCCCCAGCATTTT
TRBV6-1,TRBJ1-2,.,.,CASSDAGQGYGYTF,TGTGCCAGCAGTGATGCTGGACAAGGCTATGGCTACACCTTC
TRBV5-5,TRBJ2-7,TRBD1,.,CASSTGQGFEQYF,TGTGCCAGCAGTACCGGACAGGGCTTCGAGCAGTACTTC
TRBV6-1,TRBJ2-1,.,.,CASSEARVAYNEQFF,TGTGCCAGCAGTGAAGCCAGGGTAGCCTACAATGAGCAGTTCTTC
TRBV5-1,TRBJ2-7,TRBD1,.,CASSDDRDRGLAGATTGQYF,TGCGCCAGCAGCGACGATCGGGACAGGGGGCTCGCGGGAGCGACCACCGGGCAGTACTTC
TRBV9,TRBJ2-1,.,once,CASSVGGSSSYNEQFF,TGTGCCAGCAGCGTAGGGGGGAGTTCCTCCTACAATGAGCAGTTCTTC
TRBV14,TRBJ2-5,.,.,CASSRDLQETQYF,TGTGCCAGCAGCCGGGATCTTCAAGAGACCCAGTACTTC
TRBV4-1,TRBJ2-4,.,.,CASSQERTSPIQYF,TGCGCCAGCAGCCAAGAGAGAACTTCCCCCATTCAGTACTTC
TRBV27,TRBJ2-7,.,.,CASNPSGRVDEQYF,TGTGCCAGCAACCCCTCCGGGAGAGTGGACGAGCAGTACTTC
TRBV2,TRBJ1-1,TRBD1,.,CASIWGTGTLMNTEAFF,TGTGCCAGCATTTGGGGGACAGGGACCCTCATGAACACTGAAGCTTTCTTT
TRBV6-6,TRBJ1-1,.,.,CASKGGGRTEAFF,TGTGCCAGCAAGGGGGGGGGCAGAACTGAAGCTTTCTTT
TRBV4-2,TRBJ2-7,TRBD1,.,CASSPRTSQGNEQYF,TGTGCCAGCAGCCCGCGAACGTCACAGGGGAACGAGCAGTACTTC
TRBV19,TRBJ2-6,.,.,CASTPRLSSGANVLTF,TGTGCCAGTACCCCGAGACTGTCCTCTGGGGCCAACGTCCTGACTTTC
TRBV6-1,TRBJ2-1,.,.,CAIRGNSYNEQFF,TGTGCGATCCGGGGTAACAGTTACAATGAGCAGTTCTTC
TRBV30,TRBJ1-1,.,once,CAWGAGVNTEAFF,TGTGCCTGGGGGGCCGGGGTGAACACTGAAGCTTTCTTT
TRBV6-5,TRBJ1-1,TRBD1,once,CASSWTGISEAFF,TGTGCCAGCAGTTGGACAGGGATTAGTGAAGCTTTCTTT